Listed below are T cell receptor beta chains from one sample, sequenced in a study of shared clonotypes between healthy human individuals. Generated by immunoSEQ multiplex PCR, the TCRdb table keeps only in-frame clones and is missing some. The profile covers about 2.1 million clones, with 90% to 95% appearing a single time and more than 1.5% taken by the ten largest. The sample was naive CD8+ T cells from PBMCs. The source is a man in his late teens or twenties in good health. Some clones in this sample may be carry-over from other donors' samples. Both conserved end residues are part of each CDR3. The D gene is left open where the match is weak. The listing skips clone size in some rows; elsewhere it reads once, few, many or a size class.

j_gene	abundance	len	v_gene	d_gene	CDR3nt	CDR3aa
TRBJ2-7	-	13	TRBV29-1	-	TGCAGCGTTGAAGAGGGGGACACCTACGAGCAGTACTTC	CSVEEGDTYEQYF
TRBJ1-1	-	18	TRBV9	TRBD1	TGTGCCAGCAGCGCCGAGACCAGGACAGGAGGATTGAACACTGAAGCTTTCTTT	CASSAETRTGGLNTEAFF
TRBJ2-7	-	17	TRBV10-3	TRBD1	TGTGCCATCAGTGAGTCGAGGGGACAGGGGAGGGCCTACGAGCAGTACTTC	CAISESRGQGRAYEQYF
TRBJ2-3	-	13	TRBV27	-	TGTGCCAGCAGTTTGCAAGGGCCCGATACGCAGTATTTT	CASSLQGPDTQYF
TRBJ1-2	-	15	TRBV6-1	-	TGTGCCAGCAGTGAATTGTTCGTTTATGGACGTGGCTACACCTTC	CASSELFVYGRGYTF
TRBJ2-7	-	15	TRBV5-1	TRBD2	TGCGCCAGCAGCCTAAGCGGGAGCGGGTTCTACGAGCAGTACTTC	CASSLSGSGFYEQYF
TRBJ2-1	-	13	TRBV21-1	-	TGTGCCAGAAGCTTTGGGGAGAACAATGAGCAGTTCTTC	CARSFGENNEQFF
TRBJ2-1	once	14	TRBV28	-	TGTGCCAGCACTAAAGGGCAGTTTATCAATGAGCAGTTCTTC	CASTKGQFINEQFF
TRBJ2-1	-	16	TRBV7-9	TRBD1	TGTGCCAGCAGCTTAGACAGGACAGGGGGCTTTGATGAGCAGTTCTTC	CASSLDRTGGFDEQFF
TRBJ2-3	-	15	TRBV5-1	-	TGCGCCAGCAGCTACCGGGACTCACCAAGGGATACGCAGTATTTT	CASSYRDSPRDTQYF
TRBJ1-2	-	15	TRBV27	TRBD1	TGTGCCAGCAGTCTCAGACAGGGGTCGCACTATGGCTACACCTTC	CASSLRQGSHYGYTF
TRBJ2-7	-	15	TRBV27	TRBD2	TGTGCCAGCATTTCACGCGGGAGCTCGGTCTACGAGCAGTACTTC	CASISRGSSVYEQYF
TRBJ1-2	-	14	TRBV2	-	TGTGCCAGCAGTGAAGGCCAAAGCAACTATGGCTACACCTTC	CASSEGQSNYGYTF
TRBJ1-5	-	14	TRBV6-1	-	TGTGCCAGCAGTGGAGGTCTCGGTAATCAGCCCCAGCATTTT	CASSGGLGNQPQHF
TRBJ1-1	-	12	TRBV6-4	-	TGTGCCAGCAGTGATATAACAGGTGAAGCTTTCTTT	CASSDITGEAFF
TRBJ1-4	-	15	TRBV7-9	-	TGTGCCAGCAGCGCCCCGACAGGTTCGAAAGAAAAACTGTTTTTT	CASSAPTGSKEKLFF
TRBJ2-1	-	16	TRBV29-1	-	TGCAGCGCCCCCGCGACAGGGAGGGGATGGTACAATGAGCAGTTCTTC	CSAPATGRGWYNEQFF
TRBJ2-7	-	17	TRBV11-2	TRBD2	TGTGCCAGCAGCCCGGGACTAGCGGGAGTCGTCTCCTACGAGCAGTACTTC	CASSPGLAGVVSYEQYF
TRBJ2-1	once	15	TRBV5-8	-	TGTGCCAGCGGAGGGTGGGGGAGCTCCTACAATGAGCAGTTCTTC	CASGGWGSSYNEQFF
TRBJ1-1	-	14	TRBV19	TRBD1	TGTGCCAGTAGTGTCCGGGACAGGGGTACTGAAGCTTTCTTT	CASSVRDRGTEAFF
TRBJ2-7	-	15	TRBV29-1	TRBD1	TGCAGCGTTGTATCCACAGGGGACCCTTCCTACGAGCAGTACTTC	CSVVSTGDPSYEQYF
TRBJ1-5	few	14	TRBV25-1	TRBD1	TGTGCCAGCAGTCCAACAGGGGGCTTTCAGCCCCAGCATTTT	CASSPTGGFQPQHF
TRBJ2-1	-	16	TRBV14	-	TGTGCCAGCAGCCAACGCGGGCTAGTGCGTCGAAATGAGCAGTTCTTC	CASSQRGLVRRNEQFF
TRBJ1-1	-	13	TRBV4-1	-	TGCGCCAGCAGCCTCGGGGCATGGACTGAAGCTTTCTTT	CASSLGAWTEAFF
TRBJ2-7	-	13	TRBV27	-	TGTGCCAGCAGCCCCGGCACCCCCTACGAGCAGTACTTC	CASSPGTPYEQYF
TRBJ2-1	-	13	TRBV7-3	-	TGTGCCAGCAGCCTGGGGGTTAGCAATGAGCAGTTCTTC	CASSLGVSNEQFF
TRBJ1-3	-	17	TRBV7-9	-	TGTGCCAGCAGCCCCGACCTTCTATCCTTCTCTGGAAACACCATATATTTT	CASSPDLLSFSGNTIYF
TRBJ2-1	-	15	TRBV7-3	-	TGTGCCAGCAGCTTTGGTCCGGGACTCGGTAGTGAGCAGTTCTTC	CASSFGPGLGSEQFF
TRBJ1-4	-	15	TRBV4-3	-	TGCGCCAGCAGCAGTGGGACTGGGCTTCGGGAAAAACTGTTTTTT	CASSSGTGLREKLFF
TRBJ2-7	-	15	TRBV5-1	-	TGCGCCAGCAGTCAAAGTGCAGGGCCTGGCTACGAGCAGTACTTC	CASSQSAGPGYEQYF
TRBJ2-1	-	14	TRBV7-6	TRBD2	TGTGCCAGCAGCTTAGGCGGGAGCTACAATGAGCAGTTCTTC	CASSLGGSYNEQFF
TRBJ1-2	-	19	TRBV7-6	-	TGTGCCAGCAGCCCGACCCTTCGGGACCAAAGTTTTTCACACTATGGCTACACCTTC	CASSPTLRDQSFSHYGYTF
TRBJ1-5	once	15	TRBV28	-	TGTGCCAGCAGTTACACGGTTTTAGGGAATCAGCCCCAGCATTTT	CASSYTVLGNQPQHF
TRBJ2-7	-	14	TRBV4-1	TRBD1	TGCGCCAGCAGCCATATGGACAGGGGCTACGAGCAGTACTTC	CASSHMDRGYEQYF
TRBJ1-3	-	14	TRBV9	-	TGTGCCAGCAGCGCTGCCTCAGACGGAAACACCATATATTTT	CASSAASDGNTIYF
TRBJ2-7	-	14	TRBV19	-	TGTGCCAGTAGTATCTTAGGGGACACCTACGAGCAGTACTTC	CASSILGDTYEQYF
TRBJ2-7	-	14	TRBV28	-	TGTGCCAGCAGTTTGAGGGGGGGGTACTACGAGCAGTACTTC	CASSLRGGYYEQYF
TRBJ2-1	-	12	TRBV28	-	TGTGCCAGCAGTTCCCGAGGGGGAGAGCAGTTCTTC	CASSSRGGEQFF
TRBJ2-2	-	14	TRBV4-1	TRBD2	TGCGCCAGCAAACCCCGGGAGGGGACCGGGGAGCTGTTTTTT	CASKPREGTGELFF
TRBJ1-2	-	14	TRBV7-9	-	TGTGCCAGCAGCTTAGCAGACTGGGACTATGGCTACACCTTC	CASSLADWDYGYTF